In this sample, the clone carrying this T cell receptor beta chain turned up once. The CDR3 length is 16 residues. V was clipped by 0 bases and J by 4 bases; unmatched bases: 5. Germline-derived CDR1 and CDR2 are SGHDN and FVKESK. This sample was taken from a study of blood T cell repertoires in COVID-19. Background on the study: There were acute and convalescent COVID-19 samples, and they came from the United States, Italy and Spain.

This table comes from immunoSEQ multiplex PCR, and its TCRdb copy is limited to in-frame clones, with some not included. There are some 100,000 clones in the sample; over 80% occur only once, and 15% to 20% lies in the top ten. The V call is TRBV14, the J call TRBJ1-4; 7 bases line up with TRBD1. This clonotype was obtained from a man aged 50-60 years with acute or convalescent COVID-19. Specimen: peripheral blood. The CDR3 DNA reads as TGTGCCAGCAGCCAAGATTTTTACAGGGGTAATGAAAAACTGTTTTTT. Amino acid sequence: CASSQDFYRGNEKLFF. The full variable domain, its missing parts supplied by reference TRBV14 and TRBJ1-4, is EAGVTQFPSHSVIEKGQTVTLRCDPISGHDNLYWYRRVMGKEIKFLLHFVKESKQDESGMPNNRFLAERTGGTYSTLKVQPAELEDSGVYFCASSQDFYRGNEKLFFGSGTQLSVL.